One sample yielded the 9 T cell receptor beta chains listed below, sequenced in a study of T cells in Graves' hyperthyroidism and ophthalmopathy. Amplified TCR beta CDR3 regions derived from RNA transcripts. RT-PCR in the first round (using the HTBI primer set) targeted the TCR CDR3. TCRdb re-derived calls from the multiplex PCR reads in MiXCR, one entry per CDR3 protein. In the table there are fewer than 750,000 distinct CDR3 sequences, roughly 14% of which are singletons. The specimen was blood. Receptor source: a woman in her thirties or forties with Graves' ophthalmopathy.

This clonotype was counted many times. The chain recombines TRBV20-1 with TRBJ2-7; TRBD2 is a possible D gene (5 bases). The CDR3 is 16 residues long. Trimming removed 0 bases at V and 2 bases at J, with 17 bases between. Germline CDR1 reads DFQATT; CDR2 reads SNEGSKA (reference sequence). This CDR3 is CSARDLVRGAAYEQYF. In DNA form, the CDR3 reads TGCAGTGCTAGAGATCTCGTCCGGGGAGCGGCCTACGAGCAGTACTTC.

Ten or more counts support this clonotype. The chain couples TRBV4-2 to TRBJ2-7; 14 bases line up with TRBD2. CDR1 and CDR2 (germline): LGHNA, YNFKEQ. The CDR3 is 15 amino acids. The V gene end was trimmed by 4 bases and the J gene end by 3 bases; junction bases not matched to a gene: 2. The CDR3 spells CASSRGTSGSYEQYF. The DNA for the CDR3 is TGTGCCAGCAGCCGAGGGACTAGCGGGAGCTACGAGCAGTACTTC.

This clonotype has a count of ten or more. The genes are TRBV7-2 and TRBJ2-7; tentatively, D is TRBD1 (6 bases). Germline CDR1 reads SGHTA; CDR2 reads FQGNSA. The ends were cut back, 5 bases at V and 1 base at J, with 15 bases in the middle. This CDR3 is 15 amino acids long. CDR3 nucleotide sequence: TGTGCCAGCAGCCTACAACCGGACAGTTCCTACGAGCAGTACTTC. The encoded protein is CASSLQPDSSYEQYF.

The sample holds many counts of this clonotype. The CDR3 loop reads CASIKGTSGSYEQYF. CDR3 bases: TGTGCCAGCATAAAAGGGACTAGCGGTTCCTACGAGCAGTACTTC. The genes are TRBV6-1 and TRBJ2-7, with 11 bases matching TRBD2. The CDR3 runs to 15 residues. Germline CDR1 reads MNHNS; CDR2 reads SASEGT. V dropped 7 bases and J dropped 1; count of bases not matched to a gene: 6.

The rearrangement uses TRBV28 and TRBJ2-2, with D possibly TRBD2 on 6 matching bases. The CDR3 totals 16 residues. Germline V gives CDR1 MDHEN, CDR2 SYDVKM. Trimming shortened V by 5 bases and J by 1 base, and 14 bases separated the two germline ends. Here the CDR3 DNA reads TGTGCCAGCAGTCCCTCCGGGCGGGGGAACACCGGGGAGCTGTTTTTT. Translating gives CASSPSGRGNTGELFF.

This clonotype was counted many times. The J gene is TRBJ2-7, the V gene TRBV10-3; 8 positions match TRBD2. The CDR3 runs 15 residues. Germline CDR1 is ENHRY and CDR2 is SYGVKD. Trimming at V came to 5 bases and at J to 0 bases, leaving 6 bases not matched to a gene. The CDR3 region has the DNA TGTGCCATCAGTAGGAGCGGGAGTCCCTCCTACGAGCAGTACTTC. Translated: CAISRSGSPSYEQYF.

There are many counts of this clonotype. The V call is TRBV10-3, the J call TRBJ2-7; tentatively, D is TRBD2 (6 bases). Germline values: CDR1 ENHRY, CDR2 SYGVKD. V was cut by 4 bases and J by 2 bases, with 15 bases left in between. The CDR3 extends over 15 amino acids. CDR3 bases: TGTGCCATCAGTGCCATGTGGGGGGACGCCTACGAGCAGTACTTC. This codes for CAISAMWGDAYEQYF.

As concerns this clonotype: A much larger clone lies a single base off, so this may be a read error. The chain is built from TRBV10-2 and TRBJ1-2, with D unclear. The CDR3 totals 16 residues. Germline values: CDR1 WSHSY, CDR2 SAAADI. The CDR3: CASSEPTRIANYGCTF. For the CDR3, the DNA is TGCGCCAGCAGTGAGCCTACACGAATTGCTAACTATGGCTGCACCTTC.

At least ten counts were recorded for this clonotype. J is TRBJ1-1 and V is TRBV20-1; 10 bases map to TRBD1. After removal of 4 bases from V and 4 bases from J, the junction contained 6 bases not matched to a gene. Germline lookup yields CDR1 DFQATT and CDR2 SNEGSKA (reference sequence). The CDR3 totals 14 residues. CDR3 bases: TGCAGTGCTAAAGGACAGGGGGTGGTCACTGAAGCTTTCTTT. It codes for CSAKGQGVVTEAFF.